This T cell receptor beta chain stems from a study of cytomegalovirus exposure and HLA in healthy donors. Whole-study results and caveats: Cytomegalovirus status, reportedly, was diagnosed with high specificity and sensitivity by the classifier.

Primers: 60 Vbeta forward and 13 Jbeta reverse. Only in-frame clones appear in the TCRdb table, and some are missing; sequencing was by immunoSEQ multiplex PCR. The sample lists 180,000 or so clones, roughly three quarters occurring once. Comment on this clone: The target antigen is unknown.

The CDR3 contains 17 residues. Germline V gene sequence: CDR1 MNHNS, CDR2 SASEGT. The J segment lost 1 base and the V segment lost 3 bases, leaving 7 bases of the junction unmatched. The receptor was derived from a woman in her fifties or sixties in good health and CMV-seronegative. Material for sequencing was PBMCs. The chain joins TRBV6-1 to TRBJ2-3; TRBD1 matches at 10 bases. The CDR3 loop is CASSETAGTGGTDTQYF. In DNA, the CDR3 is TGTGCCAGCAGTGAGACGGCCGGGACAGGGGGCACAGATACGCAGTATTTT.